This record looks at one T cell receptor (beta chain) sequence and its context. Its target antigen remains unknown. Base qualities are not recorded, but no much larger clone differs from it by a single base. In the prospective study, participants were about 18 to 100 years old, resided in fewer than 25 geographic areas of the United States, and were enrolled through a virtual design. In the prospective study, cohorts were assigned on the basis of participant-reported clinical history obtained from a screening survey and a study questionnaire. Mobile phlebotomists in the prospective study collected whole blood, serum and a nasopharyngeal or oropharyngeal swab from every participant. Participants in the prospective study had the option to provide additional blood draws and questionnaires over an approximately 2-month period. Before DNA extraction, blood samples from the prospective study were shipped at room temperature or frozen.

This sample is part of a study of blood T cell repertoires in COVID-19 (dated by TCRdb to 2020 to 2021). Study-level background: Recovered participants in ImmuneRACE Cohort 3 were defined by two consecutive negative NP/OP PCR tests, clearance by a healthcare professional, or resolution of symptoms. The samples were drawn from the first 160 participants of the ongoing ImmuneRACE study and from 1,254 subjects provided by 6 global collaborators. Deeply sampled blood TCRbeta repertoires from subjects exposed to, actively infected with, or recovered from COVID-19 were included in the dataset. The prospective study material was composed of cDNA or gDNA derived from T cells, B-cell-depleted T cells, or PBMCs. Collaborator samples came from the United States, Italy and Spain and covered acute and convalescent phases of COVID-19. HLA class I and class II types, where available, came from metadata supplied by the sample provider rather than from assay-based typing. Nearly every sample came with metadata listing a de-identified subject ID, COVID-19 status, age in years and sex. The repertoires were released in a freely available public database meant as a resource for research on the immune response to SARS-CoV-2. Findings and caveats that apply to the study as a whole: The amount of clinical and demographic metadata varied by source and participant and was provided uncurated.

The germline V gene provides CDR1 SGHVS and CDR2 FQNEAQ. The CDR3 starts with the cysteine, ends with the phenylalanine, and has 19 residues. Just CDR3 DNA is preserved here, 57 bases in frame from base 1. Germline trimming amounts to 3 bases on V and 2 bases on J, with 12 as the count of junction bases outside the gene matches. The immunoSEQ Assay, a bias-controlled multiplex PCR, was used to amplify TCRbeta CDR3 regions from genomic DNA. The authors processed their data as follows. Nucleated cell counts per sample were estimated from amplification of reference gene primers within the assay. Sequence reads were collapsed and filtered to measure the absolute abundance of every unique TCRbeta CDR3 rearrangement. For each sample, productive Simpson clonality was calculated by taking the square root of Simpson's diversity index across productive rearrangements. Held by TCRdb, this immuneACCESS table contains in-frame sequences only and omits some clones. Under half of the omission traces to an unresolved V gene where checked; the cause of the rest is unknown. V, J and clone size were drawn from that table, and D and trimming were deduced from the DNA. The sample profile shows a few hundred thousand clones; 88% of them were found once. Jointly, the top ten make up 2% to 2.5% of the sample.

The sequence derives from a woman aged 55-70 years in a cohort exposed to, infected with or recovered from COVID-19 (not recorded which). The sequencing input was PBMCs or T cells enriched from blood (not recorded which). The chain is encoded by TRBV7-8 joined to TRBJ2-7; TRBD2 matches 14 bases in the middle. The DNA reads TGTGCCAGCAGCTTGGAGACCGGGACTAGCGGGAGAGGGGCCTACGAGCAGTACTTC. Translation gives CASSLETGTSGRGAYEQYF. Here the CDR3 is joined to the reference TRBV7-8 and TRBJ2-7 genes, and the full variable domain is: GAGVSQSPRYKVAKRGQDVALRCDPISGHVSLFWYQQALGQGPEFLTYFQNEAQLDKSGLPSDRFFAERPEGSVSTLKIQRTQQEDSAVYLCASSLETGTSGRGAYEQYFGPGTRLTVT.